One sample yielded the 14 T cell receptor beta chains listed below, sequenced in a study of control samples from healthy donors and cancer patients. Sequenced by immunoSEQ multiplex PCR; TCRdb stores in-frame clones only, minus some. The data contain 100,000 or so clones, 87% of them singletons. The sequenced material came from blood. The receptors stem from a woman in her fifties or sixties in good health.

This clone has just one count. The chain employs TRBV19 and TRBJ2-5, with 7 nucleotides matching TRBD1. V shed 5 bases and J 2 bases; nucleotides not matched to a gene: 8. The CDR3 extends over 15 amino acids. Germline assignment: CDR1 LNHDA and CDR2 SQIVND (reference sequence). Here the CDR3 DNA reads TGTGCCAGTAGTCAAGACAGGGTGGGGCAAGAGACCCAGTACTTC. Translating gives CASSQDRVGQETQYF.

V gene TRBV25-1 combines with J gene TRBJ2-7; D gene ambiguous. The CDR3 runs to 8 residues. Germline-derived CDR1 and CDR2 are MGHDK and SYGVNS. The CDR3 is CASTAIGV. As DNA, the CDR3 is TGTGCCAGCACGGCGATCGGCGTC.

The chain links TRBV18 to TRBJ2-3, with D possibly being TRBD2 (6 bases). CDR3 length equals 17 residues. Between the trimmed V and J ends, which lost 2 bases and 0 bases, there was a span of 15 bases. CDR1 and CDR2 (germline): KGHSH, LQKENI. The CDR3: CASSPILGGISTDTQYF. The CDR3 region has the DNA TGTGCCAGCTCACCAATTCTCGGCGGGATTAGCACAGATACGCAGTATTTT.

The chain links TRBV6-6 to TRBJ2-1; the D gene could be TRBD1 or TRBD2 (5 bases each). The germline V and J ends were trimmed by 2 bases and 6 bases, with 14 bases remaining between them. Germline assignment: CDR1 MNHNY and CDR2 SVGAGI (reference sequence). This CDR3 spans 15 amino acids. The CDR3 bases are TGTGCCAGCAGTTACGAGGGCCAAGGGGCCAATGAGCAGTTCTTC. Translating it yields CASSYEGQGANEQFF.

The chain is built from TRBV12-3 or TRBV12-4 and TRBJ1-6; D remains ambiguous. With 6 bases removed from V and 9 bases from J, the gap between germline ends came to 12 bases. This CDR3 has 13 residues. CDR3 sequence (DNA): TGTGCCAGCAGCGCGGAGGTTAGTTCACCCCTCCACTTT. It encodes CASSAEVSSPLHF.

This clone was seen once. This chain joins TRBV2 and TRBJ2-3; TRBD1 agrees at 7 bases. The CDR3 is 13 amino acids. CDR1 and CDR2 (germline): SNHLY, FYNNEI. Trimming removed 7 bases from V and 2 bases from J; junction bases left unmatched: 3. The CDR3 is CASTGQDTDTQYF. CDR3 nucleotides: TGTGCCAGCACCGGACAGGACACAGATACGCAGTATTTT.

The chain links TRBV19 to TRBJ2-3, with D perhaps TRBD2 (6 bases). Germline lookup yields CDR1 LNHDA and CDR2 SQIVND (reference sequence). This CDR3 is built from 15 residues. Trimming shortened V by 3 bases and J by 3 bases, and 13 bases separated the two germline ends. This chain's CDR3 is CASSMGGSRTDTQYF. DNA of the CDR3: TGTGCCAGTAGTATGGGGGGTAGTAGGACAGATACGCAGTATTTT.

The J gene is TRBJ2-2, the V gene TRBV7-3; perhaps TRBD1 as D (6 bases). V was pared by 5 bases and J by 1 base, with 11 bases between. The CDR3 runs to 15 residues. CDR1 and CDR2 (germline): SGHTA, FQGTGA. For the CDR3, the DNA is TGTGCCAGCAGCCCGAGGGGGAGGAACACCGGGGAGCTGTTTTTT. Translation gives CASSPRGRNTGELFF.

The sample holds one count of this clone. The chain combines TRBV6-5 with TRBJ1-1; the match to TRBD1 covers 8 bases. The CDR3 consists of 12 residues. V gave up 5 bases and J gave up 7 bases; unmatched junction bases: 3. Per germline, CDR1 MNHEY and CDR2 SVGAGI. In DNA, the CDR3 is TGTGCCAGCAGTCTGACAGGGGATGAAGCTTTCTTT. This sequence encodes CASSLTGDEAFF.

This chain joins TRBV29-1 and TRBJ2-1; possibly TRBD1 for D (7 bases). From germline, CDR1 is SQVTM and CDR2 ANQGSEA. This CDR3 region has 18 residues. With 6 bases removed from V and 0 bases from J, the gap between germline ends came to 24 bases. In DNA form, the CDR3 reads TGCAGCGTCAACACCCCAGGGGGGCCTCTGTACTCCTACAATGAGCAGTTCTTC. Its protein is CSVNTPGGPLYSYNEQFF.

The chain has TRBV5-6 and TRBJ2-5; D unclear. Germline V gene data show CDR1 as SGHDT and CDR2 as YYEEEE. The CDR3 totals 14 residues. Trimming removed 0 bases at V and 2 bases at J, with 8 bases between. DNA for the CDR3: TGTGCCAGCAGCTTGGCCCAACAACAAGAGACCCAGTACTTC. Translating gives CASSLAQQQETQYF. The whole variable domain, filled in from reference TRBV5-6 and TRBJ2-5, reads DAGVTQSPTHLIKTRGQQVTLRCSPKSGHDTVSWYQQALGQGPQFIFQYYEEEERQRGNFPDRFSGHQFPNYSSELNVNALLLGDSALYLCASSLAQQQETQYFGPGTRLLVL.

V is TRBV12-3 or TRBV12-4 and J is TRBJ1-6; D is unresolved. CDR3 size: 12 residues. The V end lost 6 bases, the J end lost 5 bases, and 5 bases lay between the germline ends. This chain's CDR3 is CASRPNNSPLHF. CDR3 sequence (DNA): TGTGCCAGCAGGCCAAATAATTCACCCCTCCACTTT.

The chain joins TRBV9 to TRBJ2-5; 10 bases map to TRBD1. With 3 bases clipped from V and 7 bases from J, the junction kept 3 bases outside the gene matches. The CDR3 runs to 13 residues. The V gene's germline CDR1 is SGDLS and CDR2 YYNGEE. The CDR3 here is CASSAWDRGTQYF. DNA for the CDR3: TGTGCCAGCAGCGCCTGGGACAGGGGGACCCAGTACTTC. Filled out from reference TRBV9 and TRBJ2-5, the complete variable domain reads DSGVTQTPKHLITATGQRVTLRCSPRSGDLSVYWYQQSLDQGLQFLIQYYNGEERAKGNILERFSAQQFPDLHSELNLSSLELGDSALYFCASSAWDRGTQYFGPGTRLLVL.

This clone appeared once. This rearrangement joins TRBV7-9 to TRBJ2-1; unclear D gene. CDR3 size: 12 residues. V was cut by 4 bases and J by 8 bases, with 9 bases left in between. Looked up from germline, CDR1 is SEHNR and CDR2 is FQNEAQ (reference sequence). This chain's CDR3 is CASSYTPDEQFF. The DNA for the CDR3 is TGTGCCAGCAGCTATACCCCGGATGAGCAGTTCTTC.